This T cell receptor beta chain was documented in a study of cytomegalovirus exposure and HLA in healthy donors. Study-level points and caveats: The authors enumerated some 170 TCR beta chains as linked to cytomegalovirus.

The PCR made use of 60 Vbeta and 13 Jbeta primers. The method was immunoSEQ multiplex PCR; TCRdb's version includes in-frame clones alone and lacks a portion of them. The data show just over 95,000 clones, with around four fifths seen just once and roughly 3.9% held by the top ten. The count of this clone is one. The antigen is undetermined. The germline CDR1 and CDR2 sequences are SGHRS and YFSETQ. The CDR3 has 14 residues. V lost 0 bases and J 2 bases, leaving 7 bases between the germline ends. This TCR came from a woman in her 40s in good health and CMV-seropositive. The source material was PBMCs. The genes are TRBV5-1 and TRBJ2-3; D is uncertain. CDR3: CASSLEQLTDTQYF. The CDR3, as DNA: TGCGCCAGCAGCTTGGAACAGCTCACAGATACGCAGTATTTT. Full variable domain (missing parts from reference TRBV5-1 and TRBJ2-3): KAGVTQTPRYLIKTRGQQVTLSCSPISGHRSVSWYQQTPGQGLQFLFEYFSETQRNKGNFPGRFSGRQFSNSRSEMNVSTLELGDSALYLCASSLEQLTDTQYFGPGTRLTVL.